The entry below gives a single TCR beta chain sequence along with its context. The data stem from a study of control samples from healthy donors and cancer patients. Looked up from germline, CDR1 is SGHVS and CDR2 is FNYEAQ. The CDR3 length is 17 residues. V lost 5 bases, J lost 0 bases, and 18 bases lay in between. The assay was immunoSEQ multiplex PCR, and TCRdb's table has in-frame clones only and misses some. The profile shows 85,000 to 100,000 clones, just over 90% of them singletons. This chain joins TRBV7-6 and TRBJ2-3; D gene unclear. The clonotype comes from a young man in good health. The sequencing sample was made of blood. CDR3 region: CASSPTFLGSSTDTQYF. The CDR3 bases are TGTGCCAGCAGCCCCACCTTTCTTGGGTCCAGCACAGATACGCAGTATTTT.